This T cell receptor beta chain is drawn from a study of T cell repertoires in cytomegalovirus infection. Background on the study: Public signatures in TCR beta pointed to CMV infection and matching HLA type. Study results and caveats: The ex vivo response was dominated by HLA-C-restricted CMV-specific TCR beta clonotypes.

This clonotype has ten or more counts. Its antigen is not identified. In TCRdb, the reads were re-called with MiXCR into one record per CDR3 protein. The repertoire holds approximately 110,000 distinct CDR3 sequences, with 9.5% to 13% as singletons. CDR1 is SGHVS and CDR2 is FQNEAQ in the germline V gene. The J segment lost 7 bases and the V segment lost 2 bases, leaving 9 bases of the junction unmatched. The CDR3 contains 15 residues. The sample was PBMCs, sequenced either directly or after in vitro stimulation (not recorded which). This clonotype originated in a human donor in good health (CMV status not recorded). Some clones in this sample may be carry-over from other donors' samples. The chain carries TRBV7-8 and TRBJ2-5; TRBD1 aligns across 8 bases. The CDR3 DNA reads TGTGCCAGCAGCTTAATTTCGGCAGGGGGCTCGACCCAGTACTTC. Encoded protein: CASSLISAGGSTQYF. The full variable domain, in which reference TRBV7-8 and TRBJ2-5 provide the parts outside the CDR3, is GAGVSQSPRYKVAKRGQDVALRCDPISGHVSLFWYQQALGQGPEFLTYFQNEAQLDKSGLPSDRFFAERPEGSVSTLKIQRTQQEDSAVYLCASSLISAGGSTQYFGPGTRLLVL.